This is a list of T cell receptor beta chains from one sample in a study of T cell responses to AZD1222 COVID-19 vaccine. Libraries were prepared by immunoSEQ multiplex PCR; TCRdb keeps only in-frame clonotypes and omits some of them. The sample includes around 150,000 clones, about 91% seen only once; the top ten take 3% to 3.5%. This specimen was peripheral blood, taken on day 0 of MenACWY control vaccination. Receptor source: an adult in good health. CDR3s include the opening cysteine and the closing phenylalanine or tryptophan. The D gene is left open where the match is weak. Clone size is shown for a subset of rows, as once, few, many or a class of expanded clone.

j_call: TRBJ1-2
clone_size: .
v_call: TRBV6-5
d_call: .
cdr3_aa: CASSYSIFDGYTF
cdr3_nt: TGTGCCAGCAGTTACTCGATATTTGATGGCTACACCTTC

j_call: TRBJ2-6
clone_size: .
v_call: TRBV27
d_call: .
cdr3_aa: CASSALWRASSGANVLTF
cdr3_nt: TGTGCCAGCAGTGCTCTGTGGCGGGCCAGCTCTGGGGCCAACGTCCTGACTTTC

j_call: TRBJ1-3
clone_size: .
v_call: TRBV4-2
d_call: .
cdr3_aa: CASSQDFRVSGNTIYF
cdr3_nt: TGTGCCAGCAGCCAAGATTTTAGGGTCTCTGGAAACACCATATATTTT

j_call: TRBJ2-2
clone_size: .
v_call: TRBV7-9
d_call: .
cdr3_aa: CASSVQGTGELFF
cdr3_nt: TGTGCCAGCAGCGTCCAGGGTACCGGGGAGCTGTTTTTT

j_call: TRBJ1-5
clone_size: .
v_call: TRBV6-5
d_call: TRBD1
cdr3_aa: CASSTGGLGNQPQHF
cdr3_nt: TGTGCCAGCAGTACAGGGGGATTGGGCAATCAGCCCCAGCATTTT

j_call: TRBJ2-7
clone_size: .
v_call: TRBV6-5
d_call: .
cdr3_aa: CASSTSWTSYEQYF
cdr3_nt: TGTGCCAGCTCCACGAGCTGGACCTCCTACGAGCAGTACTTC

j_call: TRBJ1-1
clone_size: .
v_call: TRBV19
d_call: TRBD1
cdr3_aa: CASSTDRVMNTEAFF
cdr3_nt: TGTGCCAGTAGTACTGACAGGGTTATGAACACTGAAGCTTTCTTT

j_call: TRBJ2-1
clone_size: .
v_call: TRBV4-3
d_call: .
cdr3_aa: CASSQDRGGGNEQFF
cdr3_nt: TGCGCCAGCAGCCAAGATAGGGGGGGTGGCAATGAGCAGTTCTTC

j_call: TRBJ2-3
clone_size: .
v_call: TRBV10-3
d_call: .
cdr3_aa: CAISESLGPDTQYF
cdr3_nt: TGTGCCATCAGTGAGTCGCTGGGACCAGATACGCAGTATTTT

j_call: TRBJ1-5
clone_size: .
v_call: TRBV11-2
d_call: .
cdr3_aa: CASSLGAGHHNQPQHF
cdr3_nt: TGTGCCAGCAGCTTAGGAGCAGGGCACCACAATCAGCCCCAGCATTTT

j_call: TRBJ1-6
clone_size: once
v_call: TRBV10-3
d_call: .
cdr3_aa: CAVGQHNSPLHF
cdr3_nt: TGTGCCGTCGGACAGCATAATTCACCCCTCCACTTT

j_call: TRBJ2-1
clone_size: .
v_call: TRBV10-3
d_call: TRBD2
cdr3_aa: CAISPQTRAGGDEQFF
cdr3_nt: TGTGCCATCAGTCCCCAGACTCGAGCGGGGGGTGATGAGCAGTTCTTC

j_call: TRBJ1-1
clone_size: .
v_call: TRBV3-1/TRBV3-2
d_call: .
cdr3_aa: CASSQAYMVPEAFF
cdr3_nt: TGTGCCAGCAGCCAAGCGTATATGGTGCCTGAAGCTTTCTTT

j_call: TRBJ1-5
clone_size: .
v_call: TRBV2
d_call: .
cdr3_aa: CASTSDSLSNQPQHF
cdr3_nt: TGTGCCAGCACCTCCGACTCCCTTAGCAATCAGCCCCAGCATTTT

j_call: TRBJ1-3
clone_size: .
v_call: TRBV7-2
d_call: .
cdr3_aa: CASSLYPAPNSGNTIYF
cdr3_nt: TGTGCCAGCAGCTTATATCCAGCCCCCAACTCTGGAAACACCATATATTTT

j_call: TRBJ2-2
clone_size: few
v_call: TRBV28
d_call: .
cdr3_aa: CASSSGIFTGELFF
cdr3_nt: TGTGCCAGCAGTTCCGGGATTTTCACCGGGGAGCTGTTTTTT

j_call: TRBJ1-2
clone_size: .
v_call: TRBV18
d_call: .
cdr3_aa: CASSPDRGSGYTF
cdr3_nt: TGTGCCAGCTCCCCCGACCGGGGCTCTGGCTACACCTTC

j_call: TRBJ2-7
clone_size: .
v_call: TRBV4-1
d_call: TRBD1
cdr3_aa: CASSGDSYEQYF
cdr3_nt: TGCGCCAGCAGCGGGGACAGCTACGAGCAGTACTTC

j_call: TRBJ1-4
clone_size: .
v_call: TRBV10-3
d_call: .
cdr3_aa: CAIRPAVGEKLFF
cdr3_nt: TGTGCCATCAGACCGGCAGTCGGGGAAAAACTGTTTTTT

j_call: TRBJ2-7
clone_size: .
v_call: TRBV11-1
d_call: .
cdr3_aa: CASSLARGQVYEQYF
cdr3_nt: TGTGCCAGCAGCTTAGCCCGGGGGCAAGTCTACGAGCAGTACTTC

j_call: TRBJ2-5
clone_size: .
v_call: TRBV19
d_call: TRBD1
cdr3_aa: CASSMGTGVPFETQYF
cdr3_nt: TGTGCCAGTAGTATGGGGACAGGGGTTCCTTTTGAGACCCAGTACTTC

j_call: TRBJ2-5
clone_size: .
v_call: TRBV5-1
d_call: TRBD2
cdr3_aa: CASSRIPLGTSGGRGETQYF
cdr3_nt: TGCGCCAGCAGCAGAATTCCCCTTGGGACTAGCGGGGGGCGAGGAGAGACCCAGTACTTC

j_call: TRBJ1-6
clone_size: .
v_call: TRBV5-6
d_call: .
cdr3_aa: CASSLSGVRSPLHF
cdr3_nt: TGTGCCAGCAGCTTATCAGGGGTGCGCTCACCCCTCCACTTT

j_call: TRBJ1-6
clone_size: .
v_call: TRBV7-8
d_call: .
cdr3_aa: CASSLAGDLIWDSPLHF
cdr3_nt: TGTGCCAGCAGCTTAGCGGGGGACCTCATTTGGGATTCACCCCTCCACTTT

j_call: TRBJ1-2
clone_size: .
v_call: TRBV9
d_call: .
cdr3_aa: CASSTGTALGYGYTF
cdr3_nt: TGTGCCAGCAGCACCGGGACCGCCTTGGGCTATGGCTACACCTTC

j_call: TRBJ2-2
clone_size: .
v_call: TRBV29-1
d_call: .
cdr3_aa: CSVERVGNTGELFF
cdr3_nt: TGCAGCGTTGAAAGGGTTGGTAACACCGGGGAGCTGTTTTTT

j_call: TRBJ1-1
clone_size: .
v_call: TRBV24-1
d_call: .
cdr3_aa: CATRGIYSTEAFF
cdr3_nt: TGTGCCACCAGGGGGATTTATTCCACTGAAGCTTTCTTT

j_call: TRBJ1-1
clone_size: .
v_call: TRBV7-3
d_call: .
cdr3_aa: CASSLRGDTEAFF
cdr3_nt: TGTGCCAGCAGCTTAAGGGGGGACACTGAAGCTTTCTTT

j_call: TRBJ1-1
clone_size: .
v_call: TRBV6-1
d_call: .
cdr3_aa: CASSERGAMNTEAFF
cdr3_nt: TGTGCCAGCAGTGAAAGGGGGGCGATGAACACTGAAGCTTTCTTT

j_call: TRBJ1-3
clone_size: .
v_call: TRBV15
d_call: .
cdr3_aa: CATSTLTGNTIYF
cdr3_nt: TGTGCCACCAGCACCTTAACCGGAAACACCATATATTTT

j_call: TRBJ1-6
clone_size: .
v_call: TRBV12-3/TRBV12-4
d_call: .
cdr3_aa: CASSRRGDSPLHF
cdr3_nt: TGTGCCAGCAGTCGGAGGGGTGATTCACCCCTCCACTTT

j_call: TRBJ1-3
clone_size: .
v_call: TRBV19
d_call: .
cdr3_aa: CASSGSAGNTIYF
cdr3_nt: TGTGCCAGTAGCGGCTCCGCTGGAAACACCATATATTTT

j_call: TRBJ1-1
clone_size: .
v_call: TRBV4-1
d_call: .
cdr3_aa: CASSQDLLNTEAFF
cdr3_nt: TGCGCCAGCAGCCAAGATCTGCTGAACACTGAAGCTTTCTTT

j_call: TRBJ1-1
clone_size: .
v_call: TRBV20-1
d_call: .
cdr3_aa: CSARVEGGTFF
cdr3_nt: TGCAGTGCTAGAGTCGAGGGGGGAACTTTCTTT

j_call: TRBJ1-5
clone_size: .
v_call: TRBV5-8
d_call: TRBD1
cdr3_aa: CASSRGQDWDQPQHF
cdr3_nt: TGTGCCAGCAGCCGAGGACAGGATTGGGATCAGCCCCAGCATTTT

j_call: TRBJ1-2
clone_size: .
v_call: TRBV7-9
d_call: TRBD1
cdr3_aa: CASTYSGTGGYVSGYTF
cdr3_nt: TGTGCCAGCACCTATTCCGGGACAGGGGGCTATGTGAGTGGCTACACCTTC

j_call: TRBJ2-1
clone_size: .
v_call: TRBV6-4
d_call: TRBD2
cdr3_aa: CASSATSGRYNEQFF
cdr3_nt: TGTGCCAGCAGCGCAACTAGCGGGAGGTACAATGAGCAGTTCTTC

j_call: TRBJ1-1
clone_size: .
v_call: TRBV27
d_call: .
cdr3_aa: CASSFTGRGTEAFF
cdr3_nt: TGTGCCAGCAGTTTCACCGGGCGGGGGACTGAAGCTTTCTTT

j_call: TRBJ1-4
clone_size: .
v_call: TRBV6-5
d_call: .
cdr3_aa: CASRNLGAWKLFF
cdr3_nt: TGTGCCAGCAGGAATCTCGGGGCGTGGAAACTGTTTTTT

j_call: TRBJ1-4
clone_size: .
v_call: TRBV5-5
d_call: TRBD1
cdr3_aa: CASSLVSGGVEKLFF
cdr3_nt: TGTGCCAGCAGCTTGGTGTCAGGGGGGGTAGAAAAACTGTTTTTT

j_call: TRBJ2-7
clone_size: .
v_call: TRBV5-4
d_call: .
cdr3_aa: CASSLAGGAYEQYF
cdr3_nt: TGTGCCAGCAGCTTGGCGGGGGGCGCGTACGAGCAGTACTTC

j_call: TRBJ1-6
clone_size: .
v_call: TRBV30
d_call: .
cdr3_aa: CAWRIIEGYNSPLHF
cdr3_nt: TGTGCCTGGAGGATAATAGAGGGCTATAATTCACCCCTCCACTTT

j_call: TRBJ2-7
clone_size: .
v_call: TRBV6-1
d_call: TRBD2
cdr3_aa: CASSVTPSGATYEQYF
cdr3_nt: TGTGCCAGCAGTGTCACACCGAGCGGGGCTACCTACGAGCAGTACTTC

j_call: TRBJ2-6
clone_size: .
v_call: TRBV5-1
d_call: .
cdr3_aa: CASKASSGANVLTF
cdr3_nt: TGCGCCAGCAAGGCTTCCTCTGGGGCCAACGTCCTGACTTTC

j_call: TRBJ2-7
clone_size: .
v_call: TRBV5-6
d_call: .
cdr3_aa: CASSLWRGYEQYF
cdr3_nt: TGTGCCAGCAGCTTGTGGCGGGGCTACGAGCAGTACTTC